This T cell receptor beta chain was sequenced during a study of T-cell reconstitution after alpha-beta-depleted transplantation in children. Note on this clonotype: The antigen is undetermined.

Overall study findings and caveats: About two months after transplant, alpha-beta T cells reportedly came from several hundred expanded graft clones. In some patients, recipient T cells and intrathymic progenitors surviving conditioning explained high day-60 diversity. T cells produced anew were the main source of T-cell counts and diversity one year after transplant.

Preparing the TCRbeta library involved the use of unique molecular identifiers. Each CDR3 protein gets one entry after TCRdb re-called the PCR reads with MiXCR. This repertoire shows under 100,000 distinct CDR3 sequences, roughly a sixth found once; its top ten account for roughly a fifth. The material was PBMCs, mostly from graft donor cells, obtained 180 days after TCRalphabeta/CD19-depleted stem cell transplant. The receptor was derived from a male patient between 2 and 9 years old who had a stem cell transplant for acute lymphoblastic leukemia, so the T cells may come from the graft donor.

In nucleotides, the CDR3 is TGTGCCAGCAGTGTCCTAGGAGGGCTATGGACGGCTGAAGCTTTCTTT. This translates into CASSVLGGLWTAEAFF. This chain links TRBV6-1 with TRBJ1-1; no reliable D call. CDR3 length: 16 residues. The V gene lost 4 bases and the J gene lost 6 bases, with 21 bases spanning the gap. The germline V gene has CDR1 MNHNS and CDR2 SASEGT.